The entry below gives a single T cell receptor (beta chain) sequence along with its context. V lost 2 bases and J lost 12; bases outside the gene matches: 10. This CDR3 comprises 13 residues. Germline loops: CDR1 MNHEY, CDR2 SVGEGT. In the source study's methods: Cell counts per sample came from amplifying reference gene primers. Using immunoSEQ multiplex PCR, the repertoire was profiled, and TCRdb retains in-frame clones only, with some absent. V and J calls plus clone size are reproduced from that table; the DNA served to infer D and trimming. This sample has roughly 150,000 clones, with approximately 85% found just once. This entry comes from a study of blood T cell repertoires in COVID-19. Study details: Donors in the United States, Italy and Spain gave samples during acute or convalescent COVID-19. PBMCs, B-cell-depleted T cells, or T cells were the source of the cDNA or gDNA that made up the material.

Patients of the Seattle cohort, enrolled during active infection, were followed longitudinally. Sequencing used peripheral blood. The clonotype originates from a man older than 75 with COVID-19, enrolled during active disease. The genes are TRBV6-2 or TRBV6-3 and TRBJ2-7; 7 bases agree with TRBD1. CDR3 sequence reads: CASSYGDSPNLYF. The DNA for the CDR3 is TGTGCCAGCAGTTACGGGGACAGCCCCAATCTGTACTTC.